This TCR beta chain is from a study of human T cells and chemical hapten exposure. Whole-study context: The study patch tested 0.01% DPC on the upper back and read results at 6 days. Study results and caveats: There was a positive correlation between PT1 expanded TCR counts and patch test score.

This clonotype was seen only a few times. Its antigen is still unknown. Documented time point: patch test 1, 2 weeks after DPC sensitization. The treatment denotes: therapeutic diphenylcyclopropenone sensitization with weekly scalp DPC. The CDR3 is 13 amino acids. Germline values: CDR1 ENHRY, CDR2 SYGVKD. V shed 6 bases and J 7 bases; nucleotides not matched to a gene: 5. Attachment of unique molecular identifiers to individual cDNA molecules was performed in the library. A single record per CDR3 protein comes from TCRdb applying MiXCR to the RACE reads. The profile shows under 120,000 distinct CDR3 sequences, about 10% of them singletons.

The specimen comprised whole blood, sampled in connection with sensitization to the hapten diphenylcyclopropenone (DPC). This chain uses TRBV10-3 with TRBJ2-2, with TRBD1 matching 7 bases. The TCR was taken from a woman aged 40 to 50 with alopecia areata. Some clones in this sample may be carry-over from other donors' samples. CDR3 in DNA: TGTGCCATCAGGGACAGGTCTGACGGGGAGCTGTTTTTT. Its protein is CAIRDRSDGELFF.